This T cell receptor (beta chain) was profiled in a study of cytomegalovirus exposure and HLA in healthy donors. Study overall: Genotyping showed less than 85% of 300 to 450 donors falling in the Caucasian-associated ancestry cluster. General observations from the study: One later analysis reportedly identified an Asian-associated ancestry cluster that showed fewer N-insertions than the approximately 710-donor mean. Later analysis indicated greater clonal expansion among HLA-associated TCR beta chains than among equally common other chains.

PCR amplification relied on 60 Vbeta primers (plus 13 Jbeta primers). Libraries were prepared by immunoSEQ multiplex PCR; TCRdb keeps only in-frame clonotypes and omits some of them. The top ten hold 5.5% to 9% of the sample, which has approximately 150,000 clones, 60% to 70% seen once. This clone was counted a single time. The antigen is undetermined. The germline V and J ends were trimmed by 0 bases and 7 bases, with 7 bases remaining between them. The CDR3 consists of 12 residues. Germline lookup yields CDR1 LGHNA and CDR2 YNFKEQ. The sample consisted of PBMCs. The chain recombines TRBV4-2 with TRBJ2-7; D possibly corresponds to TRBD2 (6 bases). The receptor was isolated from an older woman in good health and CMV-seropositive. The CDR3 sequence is CASSQEGGEQYF. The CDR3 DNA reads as TGTGCCAGCAGCCAAGAGGGGGGAGAGCAGTACTTC.